This is a list of T cell receptor beta chains from one sample in a study of blood T cell repertoires in COVID-19. The assay was immunoSEQ multiplex PCR, and TCRdb's table has in-frame clones only and misses some. The sample contains about 47,000 clones, roughly 87% of which appear only once. Source material: peripheral blood. The receptor set was obtained from a man aged 55 to 70 with active COVID-19. The CDR3 runs from the conserved cysteine through the conserved F or W. D genes are given only for firm matches. Clone size is not always given. Where it is, it says once, few, many or a class for expanded clones.

j_gene | d_gene | abundance | v_gene | CDR3aa | CDR3nt
TRBJ2-7 | TRBD1 | . | TRBV7-8 | CASSFPRDRGGYEQYF | TGTGCCAGCAGCTTCCCCCGGGACAGGGGTGGTTACGAGCAGTACTTC
TRBJ2-7 | . | . | TRBV14 | CASSQVVGQYEQYF | TGTGCCAGCAGCCAAGTAGTAGGACAATACGAGCAGTACTTC
TRBJ1-1 | TRBD1 | . | TRBV4-3 | CASSQEMGQGLKAFF | TGCGCCAGCAGCCAAGAGATGGGACAGGGGCTTAAGGCTTTCTTT
TRBJ2-7 | . | . | TRBV27 | CASSRSTGEGYEQYF | TGTGCCAGCAGCCGATCGACAGGGGAGGGCTACGAGCAGTACTTC
TRBJ2-2 | . | . | TRBV7-3 | CASSSIRSGAAVTGELFF | TGTGCCAGCAGCTCAATCCGATCAGGGGCGGCTGTGACCGGGGAGCTGTTTTTT
TRBJ2-3 | . | once | TRBV9 | CASSVGTSTDTQYF | TGTGCCAGCAGCGTGGGGACTAGCACAGATACGCAGTATTTT
TRBJ2-5 | TRBD2 | . | TRBV5-1 | CASSLSGGGQETQYF | TGCGCCAGCAGCTTAAGCGGGGGTGGACAAGAGACCCAGTACTTC
TRBJ2-7 | . | . | TRBV27 | CASSSHASGEQYF | TGTGCCAGCAGTTCCCACGCGTCCGGCGAGCAGTACTTC
TRBJ1-4 | . | once | TRBV18 | CASSPRGFGEKLFF | TGTGCCAGCTCACCCAGAGGGTTCGGTGAAAAACTGTTTTTT
TRBJ2-3 | TRBD1 | . | TRBV5-1 | CASSLSGQGGTDTQYF | TGCGCCAGCAGCTTGTCGGGACAGGGTGGCACAGATACGCAGTATTTT
TRBJ1-1 | TRBD1 | . | TRBV5-1 | CASSLPGQVNTEAFF | TGCGCCAGCAGCCTGCCGGGACAGGTGAACACTGAAGCTTTCTTT
TRBJ1-4 | TRBD1 | . | TRBV11-2 | CASSLNLEDRVGEKLFF | TGTGCCAGCAGCTTAAACCTAGAGGACAGGGTCGGTGAAAAACTGTTTTTT